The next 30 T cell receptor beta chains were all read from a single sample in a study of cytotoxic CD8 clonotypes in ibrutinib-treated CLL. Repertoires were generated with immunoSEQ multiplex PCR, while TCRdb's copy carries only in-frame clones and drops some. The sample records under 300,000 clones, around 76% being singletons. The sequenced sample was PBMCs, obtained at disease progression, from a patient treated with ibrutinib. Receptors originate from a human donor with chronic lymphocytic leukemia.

This chain's CDR3 is CASAGQGFGEAFF. The CDR3 nucleotides are TGTGCCAGCGCGGGACAGGGATTTGGTGAAGCTTTCTTT. The V gene is TRBV6-5, the J gene TRBJ1-1; 9 nucleotides match TRBD1. Trimming took 8 bases from V and 7 from J; bases not matched to a gene: 8. Germline V gene sequence: CDR1 MNHEY, CDR2 SVGAGI. This CDR3 comprises 13 residues.

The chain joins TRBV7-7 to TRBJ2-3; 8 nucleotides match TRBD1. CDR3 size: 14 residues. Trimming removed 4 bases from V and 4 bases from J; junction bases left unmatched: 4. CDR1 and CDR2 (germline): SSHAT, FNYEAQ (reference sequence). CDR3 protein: CASSSGQGPDTQYF. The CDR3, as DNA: TGTGCCAGCAGCTCCGGACAGGGTCCAGATACGCAGTATTTT.

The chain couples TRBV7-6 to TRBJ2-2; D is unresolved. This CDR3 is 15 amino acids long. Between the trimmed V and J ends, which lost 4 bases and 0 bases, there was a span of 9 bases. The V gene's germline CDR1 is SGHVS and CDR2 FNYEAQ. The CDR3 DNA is TGTGCCAGCAGCTATATAGCAGCGAACACCGGGGAGCTGTTTTTT. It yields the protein CASSYIAANTGELFF.

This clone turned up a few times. In nucleotides, the CDR3 is TGTGCCAGCAGTTATCAGAGGCACGAGCAGTACTTC. It codes for CASSYQRHEQYF. V usage is TRBV6-6 and J usage is TRBJ2-7; D gene unclear. Germline lookup yields CDR1 MNHNY and CDR2 SVGAGI (reference sequence). This CDR3 comprises 12 residues. V dropped 3 bases and J dropped 5 bases, with 8 bases sitting between them.

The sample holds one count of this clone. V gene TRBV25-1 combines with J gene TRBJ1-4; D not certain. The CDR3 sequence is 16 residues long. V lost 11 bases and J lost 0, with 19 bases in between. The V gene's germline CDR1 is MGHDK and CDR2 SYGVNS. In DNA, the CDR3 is TGTGCCCGAACGAAGGGAAAAGGGCCAACTAATGAAAAACTGTTTTTT. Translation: CARTKGKGPTNEKLFF.

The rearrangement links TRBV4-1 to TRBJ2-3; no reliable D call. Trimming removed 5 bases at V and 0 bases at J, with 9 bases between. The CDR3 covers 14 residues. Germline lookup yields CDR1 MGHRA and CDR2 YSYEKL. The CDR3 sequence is CASSYMSSTDTQYF. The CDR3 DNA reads TGCGCCAGCAGCTATATGTCTAGCACAGATACGCAGTATTTT.

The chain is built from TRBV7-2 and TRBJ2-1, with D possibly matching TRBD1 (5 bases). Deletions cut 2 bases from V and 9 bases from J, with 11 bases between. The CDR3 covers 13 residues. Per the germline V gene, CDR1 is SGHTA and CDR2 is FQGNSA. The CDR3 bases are TGTGCCAGCAGCTTAATGCAGGGCAGTGAGCAGTTCTTC. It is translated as CASSLMQGSEQFF.

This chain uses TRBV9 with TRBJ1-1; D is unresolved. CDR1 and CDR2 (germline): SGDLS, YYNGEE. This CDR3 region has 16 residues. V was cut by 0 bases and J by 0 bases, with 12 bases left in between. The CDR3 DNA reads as TGTGCCAGCAGCGTAGGGAGAGGGTACTTGAACACTGAAGCTTTCTTT. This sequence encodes CASSVGRGYLNTEAFF.

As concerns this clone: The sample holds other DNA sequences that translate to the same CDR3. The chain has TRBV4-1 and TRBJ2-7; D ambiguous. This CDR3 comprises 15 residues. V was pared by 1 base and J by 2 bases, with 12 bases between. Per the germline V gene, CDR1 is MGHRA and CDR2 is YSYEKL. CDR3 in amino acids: CASSQVSLGTYEQYF. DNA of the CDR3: TGCGCCAGCAGCCAAGTAAGTCTGGGAACCTACGAGCAGTACTTC.

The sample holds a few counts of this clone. The DNA of the CDR3 is TGTGCCAGCAGTGCTCCGTGGGGCCGACAGGGGGCATGGGAGACCCAGTACTTC. This codes for CASSAPWGRQGAWETQYF. This rearrangement joins TRBV25-1 to TRBJ2-5; 10 positions match TRBD1. The CDR3 covers 18 residues. Unmatched junction bases numbered 16, after V lost 4 bases and J lost 5 bases. The V gene's germline CDR1 is MGHDK and CDR2 SYGVNS.

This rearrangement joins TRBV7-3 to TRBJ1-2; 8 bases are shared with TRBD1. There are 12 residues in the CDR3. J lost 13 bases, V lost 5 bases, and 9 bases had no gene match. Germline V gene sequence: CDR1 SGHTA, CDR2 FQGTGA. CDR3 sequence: CASSPGGASPTF. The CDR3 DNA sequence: TGTGCCAGCAGCCCAGGGGGCGCATCTCCCACCTTC.

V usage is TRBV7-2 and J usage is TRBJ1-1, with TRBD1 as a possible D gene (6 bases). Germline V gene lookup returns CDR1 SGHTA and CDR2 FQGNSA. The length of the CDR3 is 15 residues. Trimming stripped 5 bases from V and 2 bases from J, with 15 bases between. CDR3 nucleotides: TGTGCCAGCAGCCCCCGGACAGTGATAAACACTGAAGCTTTCTTT. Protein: CASSPRTVINTEAFF.

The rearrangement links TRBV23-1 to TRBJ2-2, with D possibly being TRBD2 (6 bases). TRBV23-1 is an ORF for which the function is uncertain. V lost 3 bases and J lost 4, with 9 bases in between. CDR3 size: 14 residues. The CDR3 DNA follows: TGCGCCAGCAGTCAGGGGGGAGGCACCGGGGAGCTGTTTTTT. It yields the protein CASSQGGGTGELFF.

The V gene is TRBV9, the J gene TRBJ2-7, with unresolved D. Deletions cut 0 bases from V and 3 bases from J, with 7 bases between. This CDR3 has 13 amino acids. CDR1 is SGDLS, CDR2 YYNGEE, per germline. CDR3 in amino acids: CASSVANDYEQYF. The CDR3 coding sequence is TGTGCCAGCAGCGTAGCAAATGACTACGAGCAGTACTTC.

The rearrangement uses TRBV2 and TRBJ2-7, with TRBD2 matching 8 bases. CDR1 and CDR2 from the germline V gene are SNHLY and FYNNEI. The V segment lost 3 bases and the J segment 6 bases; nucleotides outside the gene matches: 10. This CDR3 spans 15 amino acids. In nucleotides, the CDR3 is TGTGCCAGCAGTGACCCGAGTAGCGGGGTGGGCGAGCAGTACTTC. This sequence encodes CASSDPSSGVGEQYF.

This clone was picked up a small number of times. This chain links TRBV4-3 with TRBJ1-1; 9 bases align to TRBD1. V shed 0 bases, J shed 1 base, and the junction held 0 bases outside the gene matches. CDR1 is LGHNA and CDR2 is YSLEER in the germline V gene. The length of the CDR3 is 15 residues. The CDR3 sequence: CASSQEGQGNTEAFF. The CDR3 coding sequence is TGCGCCAGCAGCCAAGAGGGACAGGGGAACACTGAAGCTTTCTTT.

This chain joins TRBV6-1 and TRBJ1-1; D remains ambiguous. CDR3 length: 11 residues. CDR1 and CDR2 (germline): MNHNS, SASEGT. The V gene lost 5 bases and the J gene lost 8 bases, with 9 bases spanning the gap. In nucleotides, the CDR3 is TGTGCCAGCAGTCGGCGGACCGAAGCTTTCTTT. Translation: CASSRRTEAFF.

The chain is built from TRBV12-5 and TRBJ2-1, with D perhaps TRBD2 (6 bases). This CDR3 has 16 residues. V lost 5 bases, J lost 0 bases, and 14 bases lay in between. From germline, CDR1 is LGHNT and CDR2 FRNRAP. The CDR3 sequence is CASGLIRGSSYNEQFF. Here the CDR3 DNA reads TGTGCTAGTGGTCTCATCCGGGGGAGCTCCTACAATGAGCAGTTCTTC. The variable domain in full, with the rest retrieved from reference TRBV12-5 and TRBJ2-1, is DARVTQTPRHKVTEMGQEVTMRCQPILGHNTVFWYRQTMMQGLELLAYFRNRAPLDDSGMPKDRFSAEMPDATLATLKIQPSEPRDSAVYFCASGLIRGSSYNEQFFGPGTRLTVL.

The CDR3 reads CASSRWMAGGQNEQFF. CDR3 DNA: TGTGCCAGCAGCCGGTGGATGGCAGGGGGTCAAAACGAGCAGTTCTTC. The gene calls are TRBV4-2 and TRBJ2-1, with 7 nucleotides matching TRBD1. The CDR3 consists of 16 residues. Germline values: CDR1 LGHNA, CDR2 YNFKEQ. J lost 10 bases, V lost 4 bases, and 16 bases had no gene match.

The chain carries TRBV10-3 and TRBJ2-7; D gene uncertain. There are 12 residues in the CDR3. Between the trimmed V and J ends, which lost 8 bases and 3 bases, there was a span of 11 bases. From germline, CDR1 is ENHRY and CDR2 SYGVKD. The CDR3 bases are TGTGCCATCGGATTTTCTAGCTACGAGCAGTACTTC. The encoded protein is CAIGFSSYEQYF.

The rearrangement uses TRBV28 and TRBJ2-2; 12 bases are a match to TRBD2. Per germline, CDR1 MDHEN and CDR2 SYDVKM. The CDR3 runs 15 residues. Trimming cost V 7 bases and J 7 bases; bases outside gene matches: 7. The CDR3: CASNPSGRADGELFF. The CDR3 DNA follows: TGTGCCAGCAATCCTAGCGGGAGGGCGGACGGGGAGCTGTTTTTT.

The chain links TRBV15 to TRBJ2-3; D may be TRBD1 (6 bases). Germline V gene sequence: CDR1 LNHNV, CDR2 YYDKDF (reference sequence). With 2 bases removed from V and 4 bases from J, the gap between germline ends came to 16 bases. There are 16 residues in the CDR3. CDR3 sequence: CATSRTQLQGADTQYF. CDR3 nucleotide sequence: TGTGCCACCAGCAGAACTCAGCTACAGGGTGCAGATACGCAGTATTTT.

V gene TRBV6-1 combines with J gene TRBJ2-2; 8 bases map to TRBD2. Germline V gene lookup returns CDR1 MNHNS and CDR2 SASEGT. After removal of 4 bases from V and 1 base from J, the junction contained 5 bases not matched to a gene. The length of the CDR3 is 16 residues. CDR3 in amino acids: CASSARTSWNTGELFF. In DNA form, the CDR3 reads TGTGCCAGCAGTGCCCGGACTAGCTGGAACACCGGGGAGCTGTTTTTT.

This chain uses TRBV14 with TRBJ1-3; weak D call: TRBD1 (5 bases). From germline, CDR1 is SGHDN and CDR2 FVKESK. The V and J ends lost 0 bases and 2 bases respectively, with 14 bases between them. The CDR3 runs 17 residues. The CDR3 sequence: CASSQDLVRAAGNTIYF. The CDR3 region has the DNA TGTGCCAGCAGCCAAGATCTTGTCAGGGCAGCTGGAAACACCATATATTTT.

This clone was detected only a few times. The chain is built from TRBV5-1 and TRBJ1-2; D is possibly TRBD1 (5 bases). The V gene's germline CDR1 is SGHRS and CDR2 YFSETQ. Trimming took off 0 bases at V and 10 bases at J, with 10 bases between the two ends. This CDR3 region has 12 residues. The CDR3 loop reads CASSLEGTFYTF. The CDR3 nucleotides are TGCGCCAGCAGCTTGGAGGGGACTTTCTACACCTTC.

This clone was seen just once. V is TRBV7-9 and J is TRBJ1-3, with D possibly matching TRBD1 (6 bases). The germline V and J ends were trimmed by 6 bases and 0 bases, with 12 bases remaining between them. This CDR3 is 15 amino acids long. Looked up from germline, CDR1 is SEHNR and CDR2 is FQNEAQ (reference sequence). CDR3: CASRPKGGSGNTIYF. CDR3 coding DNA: TGTGCCAGCAGACCTAAGGGGGGCTCTGGAAACACCATATATTTT.

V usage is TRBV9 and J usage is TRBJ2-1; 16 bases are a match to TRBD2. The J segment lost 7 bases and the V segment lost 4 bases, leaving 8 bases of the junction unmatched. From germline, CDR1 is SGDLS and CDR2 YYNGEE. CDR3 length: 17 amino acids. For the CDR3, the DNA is TGTGCCAGCAGCCCAGGGACTAGCGGGGGGGCGTATAATGAGCAGTTCTTC. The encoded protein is CASSPGTSGGAYNEQFF.

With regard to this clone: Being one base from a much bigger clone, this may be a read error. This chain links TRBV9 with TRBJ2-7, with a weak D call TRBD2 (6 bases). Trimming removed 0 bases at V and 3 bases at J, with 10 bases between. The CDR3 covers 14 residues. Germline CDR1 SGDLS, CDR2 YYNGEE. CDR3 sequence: CASSVGGANYEQYF. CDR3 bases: TGTGCCAGCAGCGTAGGCGGGGCGAACTACGAGCAGTACTTC.

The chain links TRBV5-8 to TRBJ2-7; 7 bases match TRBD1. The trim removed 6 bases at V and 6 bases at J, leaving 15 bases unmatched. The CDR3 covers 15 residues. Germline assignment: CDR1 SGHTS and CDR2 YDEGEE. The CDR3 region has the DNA TGTGCCAGCATCACGACCCTGGACAGGCGCGGCGAGCAGTACTTC. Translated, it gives CASITTLDRRGEQYF.

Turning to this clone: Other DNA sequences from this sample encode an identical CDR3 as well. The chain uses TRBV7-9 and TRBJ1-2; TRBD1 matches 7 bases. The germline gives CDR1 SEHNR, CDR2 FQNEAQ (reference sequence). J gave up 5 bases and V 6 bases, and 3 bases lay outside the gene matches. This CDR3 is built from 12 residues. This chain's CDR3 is CASSPGGYGYTF. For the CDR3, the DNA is TGTGCCAGCAGTCCAGGGGGGTATGGCTACACCTTC.